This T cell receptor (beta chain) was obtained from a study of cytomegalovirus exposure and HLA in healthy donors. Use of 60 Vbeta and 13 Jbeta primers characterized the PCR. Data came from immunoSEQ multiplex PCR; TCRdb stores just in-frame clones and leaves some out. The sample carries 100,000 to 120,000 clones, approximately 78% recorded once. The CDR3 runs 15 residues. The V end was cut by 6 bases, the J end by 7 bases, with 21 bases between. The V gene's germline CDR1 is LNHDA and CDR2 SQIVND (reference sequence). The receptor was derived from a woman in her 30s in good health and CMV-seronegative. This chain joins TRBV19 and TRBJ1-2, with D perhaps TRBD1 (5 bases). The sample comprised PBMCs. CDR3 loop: CASRPWGGRRGGYTF. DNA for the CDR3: TGTGCCAGTAGACCCTGGGGCGGCAGACGTGGTGGCTACACCTTC.